This T cell receptor beta chain was recorded in a study of CD8+CD57+ T cells in acquired aplastic anemia. In the study overall: An average of approximately 3.4 ug of DNA was obtained from sorted CD4+ and CD8+ cells. General study points: Between the patient and control groups, CD8+ Simpson's diversity did not differ significantly.

As to this clonotype: Its antigen remains unknown.

For CDR3 and TCR beta VDJ profiling, genomic DNA was the template used. TCRdb passed the reads through MiXCR, listing each CDR3 protein once. This table holds around 500,000 distinct CDR3 sequences, 25% to 40% found once. Germline CDR1 reads PRHDT; CDR2 reads FYEKMQ (reference sequence). The CDR3 has 13 residues. Trimming cost V 5 bases and J 8 bases; bases outside gene matches: 8. CD8+CD57+ cell expansion, shown by flow cytometry, had occurred in the patients selected for sequencing. Among the patients, none had received any therapy at the time of blood sampling. The specimen sequenced was sorted CD4+, CD8+, or CD8+CD57+ T cells (not recorded which) from PBMCs. This sequence originates from a human donor with aplastic anemia. The chain combines TRBV13 with TRBJ1-2; 7 bases line up with TRBD1. The CDR3: CASSGDSPQGYTF. The CDR3 DNA follows: TGTGCCAGCAGCGGGGACAGCCCGCAGGGCTACACCTTC. Supplemented by reference TRBV13 and TRBJ1-2, the full variable domain reads AAGVIQSPRHLIKEKRETATLKCYPIPRHDTVYWYQQGPGQDPQFLISFYEKMQSDKGSIPDRFSAQQFSDYHSELNMSSLELGDSALYFCASSGDSPQGYTFGSGTRLTVV.